This T cell receptor beta chain comes out of a study of blood T cell repertoires in COVID-19. Per the study methods: From reference gene primer amplification, estimates of nucleated cell counts were derived. The method was immunoSEQ multiplex PCR; TCRdb's version includes in-frame clones alone and lacks a portion of them. V, J and clone size derive from that table, while D and trimming were established from the DNA sequence. The repertoire holds some 670,000 clones, with 85% to 90% as singletons. This CDR3 is built from 17 residues. Germline CDR1 is SGHVS and CDR2 is FNYEAQ. V was cut by 5 bases and J by 0 bases, with 19 bases left in between.

The sample taken for sequencing was peripheral blood. This chain uses TRBV7-6 with TRBJ1-1, with a tentative D call TRBD1 (6 bases). The receptor was derived from a woman aged 18-35 years with acute or convalescent COVID-19. The CDR3 DNA reads TGTGCCAGCAGCCACGTCGGGGGGGCCCTCATGAACACTGAAGCTTTCTTT. Its translation: CASSHVGGALMNTEAFF. Supplemented by reference TRBV7-6 and TRBJ1-1, the full variable domain reads GAGVSQSPRYKVTKRGQDVALRCDPISGHVSLYWYRQALGQGPEFLTYFNYEAQQDKSGLPNDRFSAERPEGSISTLTIQRTEQRDSAMYRCASSHVGGALMNTEAFFGQGTRLTVV.